These 3 T cell receptor beta chains originate from one sample sequenced in a study of blood T cell repertoires in COVID-19. Clones were sequenced by immunoSEQ multiplex PCR, and TCRdb holds only the in-frame ones, with some missing. Of roughly 60,000 clones listed, 80% to 90% are singletons. Sequencing was done on a sample of peripheral blood. These receptors all stem from a man between 40 and 49 years old with acute or convalescent COVID-19.

The rearrangement joins TRBV9 to TRBJ2-1; TRBD2 matches 7 bases. The CDR3 contains 16 residues. Looked up from germline, CDR1 is SGDLS and CDR2 is YYNGEE. Germline trimming cut 0 bases from V and 4 bases from J; bases unmatched to any gene: 7. The chain's CDR3 is CASSVALSGGYNEQFF. The CDR3 nucleotides read TGTGCCAGCAGCGTAGCTTTATCGGGGGGATACAATGAGCAGTTCTTC. Using reference TRBV9 and TRBJ2-1 for the parts outside the CDR3, the full variable domain is DSGVTQTPKHLITATGQRVTLRCSPRSGDLSVYWYQQSLDQGLQFLIQYYNGEERAKGNILERFSAQQFPDLHSELNLSSLELGDSALYFCASSVALSGGYNEQFFGPGTRLTVL.

This rearrangement joins TRBV2 to TRBJ1-5; D is undetermined. V was clipped by 5 bases and J by 5 bases, with 16 bases between them. This CDR3 has 15 residues. CDR1 SNHLY and CDR2 FYNNEI come from the germline V gene. The CDR3 protein is CASSRPEGIDQPQHF. DNA for the CDR3: TGTGCCAGCAGTCGTCCTGAGGGCATCGATCAGCCCCAGCATTTT.

The J gene is TRBJ1-2, the V gene TRBV10-3; 7 nucleotides agree with TRBD1. In germline, CDR1 is ENHRY, CDR2 SYGVKD. This CDR3 contains 14 residues. The V segment lost 6 bases and the J segment 0 bases; nucleotides outside the gene matches: 4. As DNA, the CDR3 is TGTGCCATCAGCGGGACAGCCACTAACTATGGCTACACCTTC. This codes for CAISGTATNYGYTF.